This entry concerns a single T cell receptor (beta chain). What it binds is unknown. The record originates from a study of cytomegalovirus exposure and HLA in healthy donors. Study findings and constraints: Among the CMV-associated chains, three were confirmed in vitro as specific for CMV antigens. Among TCR beta chains of equal frequency, HLA-associated ones were more clonally expanded in a later analysis.

Researchers ran the PCR with 60 Vbeta and 13 Jbeta primers. Only in-frame clones appear in the TCRdb table, and some are missing; sequencing was by immunoSEQ multiplex PCR. The sample lists 200,000 or so clones, roughly 80% seen once, with approximately 0.22% in the top ten. Trimming removed 0 bases at V and 2 bases at J, with 11 bases between. CDR1 and CDR2 (germline): SGHVS, FQNEAQ. The CDR3 runs 15 residues. The chain recombines TRBV7-8 with TRBJ2-7; a possible D gene is TRBD1 (5 bases). This receptor was identified in a girl aged 2 to 10 in good health and CMV-seronegative. Sequencing used PBMCs. The chain's CDR3 is CASSLAQGFAYEQYF. CDR3 bases: TGTGCCAGCAGCTTAGCCCAGGGTTTTGCCTACGAGCAGTACTTC.